The 8 T cell receptor beta chains presented below share a single source sample, sequenced in a study of shared clonotypes between healthy human individuals. Here immunoSEQ multiplex PCR was the method, and the copy in TCRdb shows in-frame clones only, minus some. The data contain some 2.1 million clones, 85% to 95% of them singletons. CD45RO negativity and positive selection for CCR7 defined naive CD8 cells, a population that excluded terminally differentiated effector memory CD45RA+ cells. The specimen was naive CD8+ T cells sorted from blood. All receptors come from a man aged 18-30 years in good health.

The chain uses TRBV5-4 and TRBJ1-1, with 11 bases aligning to TRBD1. CDR1 is SGHNT, CDR2 YYREEE, per germline (reference sequence). Losses at the gene ends were 4 bases for V and 6 bases for J; bases not matched to a gene: 8. The CDR3 spans 15 residues. DNA for the CDR3: TGTGCCAGCAGCATGCGGACAGGGGGCTTTTCTGAAGCTTTCTTT. Residues: CASSMRTGGFSEAFF.

This rearrangement joins TRBV5-8 to TRBJ1-5; 9 positions match TRBD1. In germline, CDR1 is SGHTS, CDR2 YDEGEE. This CDR3 contains 16 residues. The junction had 5 bases not matched to a gene; V was cut back by 0 bases and J by 4 bases. This CDR3 reads CASSLEGQGGNQPQHF. Here the CDR3 DNA reads TGTGCCAGCAGCTTGGAGGGACAGGGAGGGAATCAGCCCCAGCATTTT.

The chain joins TRBV10-3 to TRBJ2-5, with no clear D. V shed 2 bases and J shed 0 bases, with 7 bases lying between them. The germline CDR1 and CDR2 sequences are ENHRY and SYGVKD. The CDR3 spans 14 residues. DNA of the CDR3: TGTGCCATCAGTGAGGACGGTCACCAAGAGACCCAGTACTTC. Translating gives CAISEDGHQETQYF.

V usage is TRBV27 and J usage is TRBJ2-5; 9 bases map to TRBD1. The CDR3 consists of 13 residues. Losses at the gene ends were 5 bases for V and 6 bases for J; bases not matched to a gene: 4. Germline V gene sequence: CDR1 MNHEY, CDR2 SMNVEV (reference sequence). Here the CDR3 DNA reads TGTGCCAGCAGTCCAGGACAGGGGCAGACCCAGTACTTC. Its translation: CASSPGQGQTQYF.

This sequence joins TRBV5-6 and TRBJ2-2; D could derive from TRBD1 or TRBD2 (5 bases each). Germline CDR1 reads SGHDT; CDR2 reads YYEEEE. The CDR3 covers 15 residues. Trimming took 4 bases from V and 0 from J, leaving 10 bases between them. Here the CDR3 DNA reads TGTGCCAGCAGCGAGGGGCCCGCGAACACCGGGGAGCTGTTTTTT. This encodes CASSEGPANTGELFF. Looking up the rest from reference TRBV5-6 and TRBJ2-2 gives the full variable domain: DAGVTQSPTHLIKTRGQQVTLRCSPKSGHDTVSWYQQALGQGPQFIFQYYEEEERQRGNFPDRFSGHQFPNYSSELNVNALLLGDSALYLCASSEGPANTGELFFGEGSRLTVL.

V and J are TRBV19 and TRBJ1-2; D may be TRBD1 (6 bases). The germline V gene has CDR1 LNHDA and CDR2 SQIVND (reference sequence). There are 14 residues in the CDR3. Trimming cost V 3 bases and J 5 bases, with 13 bases left between them. DNA for the CDR3: TGTGCCAGTAGTATGTCCAGGGGTCTGTATGGCTACACCTTC. Amino acid sequence: CASSMSRGLYGYTF. Complete variable domain (other parts from reference TRBV19 and TRBJ1-2): DGGITQSPKYLFRKEGQNVTLSCEQNLNHDAMYWYRQDPGQGLRLIYYSQIVNDFQKGDIAEGYSVSREKKESFPLTVTSAQKNPTAFYLCASSMSRGLYGYTFGSGTRLTVV.

This chain joins TRBV27 and TRBJ1-6; D gene ambiguous. The CDR3 has 13 amino acids. In germline, CDR1 is MNHEY, CDR2 SMNVEV (reference sequence). The germline V and J ends were trimmed by 3 bases and 10 bases, with 10 bases remaining between them. The CDR3 DNA reads as TGTGCCAGCAGTTTTGGCTCCACCTCACCCCTCCACTTT. Translation: CASSFGSTSPLHF.

This clone was counted only a few times. The V gene is TRBV27, the J gene TRBJ1-6; 9 bases are a match to TRBD1. CDR3 length equals 14 residues. The V segment lost 7 bases and the J segment 9 bases; nucleotides outside the gene matches: 7. Germline lookup yields CDR1 MNHEY and CDR2 SMNVEV (reference sequence). DNA for the CDR3: TGTGCCAGCACCTCGGGGACAGGGTTTTCACCCCTCCACTTT. Translation: CASTSGTGFSPLHF.